Following are 12 T cell receptor beta chains from one sample sequenced in a study of cytomegalovirus exposure and HLA in healthy donors. The PCR contained 60 Vbeta and 13 Jbeta primers. Method: immunoSEQ multiplex PCR; TCRdb's copy keeps in-frame clones and lacks some. The listing records about 40,000 clones. Sequencing used PBMCs. All receptors derive from a man aged 25-40 years in good health and CMV-seronegative.

This rearrangement joins TRBV27 to TRBJ2-7, with TRBD2 matching over 8 bases. Germline trimming cut 1 base from V and 2 bases from J; bases unmatched to any gene: 13. CDR1 is MNHEY and CDR2 is SMNVEV in the germline V gene (reference sequence). This CDR3 has 18 residues. The CDR3 nucleotides are TGTGCCAGCAGTTTATTCAGGAGTAGCGGGGCCAACGCCTACGAGCAGTACTTC. Amino acid sequence: CASSLFRSSGANAYEQYF.

This chain uses TRBV4-3 with TRBJ2-2; TRBD2 aligns across 7 bases. Losses at the gene ends were 4 bases for V and 0 bases for J; bases not matched to a gene: 2. The germline V gene has CDR1 LGHNA and CDR2 YSLEER. The CDR3 totals 15 residues. The CDR3 DNA is TGCGCCAGCAGCCCGGGACTATCGAACACCGGGGAGCTGTTTTTT. The encoded protein is CASSPGLSNTGELFF.

The chain joins TRBV4-1 to TRBJ1-1; maybe TRBD1 (6 bases). The CDR3 consists of 15 residues. Germline V gene lookup returns CDR1 MGHRA and CDR2 YSYEKL. V was clipped by 3 bases and J by 1 base, with 12 bases between them. The CDR3 coding sequence is TGCGCCAGCAGCCATTATCCGGGACAGAACACTGAAGCTTTCTTT. Translated: CASSHYPGQNTEAFF.

The rearrangement joins TRBV29-1 to TRBJ1-4; D unclear. Germline CDR1 is SQVTM and CDR2 is ANQGSEA. The CDR3 runs to 14 residues. Trimming left V 6 bases short and J 5 bases short, with 16 bases between. CDR3 nucleotides: TGCAGCGTGTCCCCCCGATTGCGGAATGAAAAACTGTTTTTT. The encoded protein is CSVSPRLRNEKLFF.

V and J are TRBV27 and TRBJ2-1; D may be TRBD1 (5 bases). Germline loops: CDR1 MNHEY, CDR2 SMNVEV (reference sequence). Trimming stripped 4 bases from V and 9 bases from J, with 19 bases between. This CDR3 region has 15 residues. DNA of the CDR3: TGTGCCAGCAGTTATGGCCGTGGCAGGGTGGGTGAGCAGTTCTTC. The encoded protein is CASSYGRGRVGEQFF.

About this clone itself: One end of the junction varies from germline; a read error may be responsible. This chain links TRBV18 with TRBJ2-2, with 7 bases matching TRBD2. CDR1 is KGHSH and CDR2 is LQKENI in the germline V gene. The CDR3 is 16 residues long. The CDR3 here is CASAPRSGANTGELFF. The CDR3 DNA reads TGTGCCAGCGCACCACGGAGCGGGGCGAACACCGGGGAGCTGTTTTTT.

The CDR3: CASSLVAGSVDEQFF. CDR3 DNA sequence: TGCGCCAGCAGCTTGGTCGCCGGGAGTGTGGATGAGCAGTTCTTC. This rearrangement joins TRBV5-1 to TRBJ2-1; weak D call: TRBD2 (6 bases). Trimming left V 0 bases short and J 8 bases short, with 15 bases between. The germline V gene encodes CDR1 SGHRS and CDR2 YFSETQ. The CDR3 loop spans 15 amino acids.

The rearrangement uses TRBV2 and TRBJ1-2, with D possibly matching TRBD1 (6 bases). This CDR3 comprises 14 residues. Trimming cost V 8 bases and J 4 bases, with 17 bases left between them. CDR1 is SNHLY and CDR2 is FYNNEI in the germline V gene. CDR3 protein: CASRDIGTRYGYTF. The DNA of the CDR3 is TGTGCCAGCCGGGACATTGGGACCCGCTATGGCTACACCTTC.

The chain carries TRBV18 and TRBJ2-5; 14 bases line up with TRBD2. J lost 1 base, V lost 3 bases, and 7 bases had no gene match. This CDR3 contains 18 residues. CDR1 and CDR2 from the germline V gene are KGHSH and LQKENI. CDR3 amino acids: CASSPRLAGGSSQETQYF. The CDR3 coding sequence is TGTGCCAGCTCACCTCGACTAGCGGGAGGGTCGTCCCAAGAGACCCAGTACTTC. The variable domain in full, completed from reference TRBV18 and TRBJ2-5, reads NAGVMQNPRHLVRRRGQEARLRCSPMKGHSHVYWYRQLPEEGLKFMVYLQKENIIDESGMPKERFSAEFPKEGPSILRIQQVVRGDSAAYFCASSPRLAGGSSQETQYFGPGTRLLVL.

The rearrangement links TRBV27 to TRBJ2-7; TRBD2 matches at 7 bases. This CDR3 contains 15 residues. J gave up 6 bases and V 0 bases, and 8 bases lay outside the gene matches. Germline CDR1 MNHEY, CDR2 SMNVEV (reference sequence). The CDR3 sequence is CASSLSGGSDREQYF. In nucleotides, the CDR3 is TGTGCCAGCAGTTTATCGGGGGGGTCGGATCGCGAGCAGTACTTC.

This sequence joins TRBV28 and TRBJ1-3; no definite D call. Trimming took 6 bases from V and 0 from J, leaving 12 bases between them. Germline CDR1 MDHEN, CDR2 SYDVKM. The CDR3 runs to 15 residues. Here the CDR3 DNA reads TGTGCCAGCAGGGGTCAGGTTAGCTCTGGAAACACCATATATTTT. Protein sequence: CASRGQVSSGNTIYF.

This chain joins TRBV19 and TRBJ2-7, with D perhaps TRBD2 (6 bases). This CDR3 is built from 14 residues. Trimming took 5 bases from V and 0 from J, leaving 11 bases between them. Germline values: CDR1 LNHDA, CDR2 SQIVND (reference sequence). CDR3 protein: CASSWDFSSYEQYF. Written as DNA, the CDR3 is TGTGCCAGTAGTTGGGACTTTAGCTCCTACGAGCAGTACTTC. The complete variable domain, with remaining parts taken from reference TRBV19 and TRBJ2-7, reads DGGITQSPKYLFRKEGQNVTLSCEQNLNHDAMYWYRQDPGQGLRLIYYSQIVNDFQKGDIAEGYSVSREKKESFPLTVTSAQKNPTAFYLCASSWDFSSYEQYFGPGTRLTVT.